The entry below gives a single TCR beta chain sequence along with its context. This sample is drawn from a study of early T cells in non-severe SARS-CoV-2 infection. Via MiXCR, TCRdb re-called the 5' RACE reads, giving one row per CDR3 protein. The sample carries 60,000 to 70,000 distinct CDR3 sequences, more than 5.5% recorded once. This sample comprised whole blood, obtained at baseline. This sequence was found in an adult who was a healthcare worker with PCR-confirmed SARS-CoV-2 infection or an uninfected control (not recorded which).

In nucleotides, the CDR3 is TGTGCCAGCAGCTTAGGACCCACTGGGGCCAACGTCCTGACTTTC. Protein: CASSLGPTGANVLTF. This chain joins TRBV11-2 and TRBJ2-6, with D unresolved. V was shortened by 1 base and J by 2 bases, with 6 bases between the two germline ends. The CDR3 length is 15 residues. Germline V lookup: CDR1 SGHAT, CDR2 FQNNGV.